The rows below give T cell receptor beta chains drawn from one sample of a study of read filtering for tumor transcriptome and immune sequencing. TCRdb reprocessed the reads with MiXCR, giving one entry per CDR3 protein. The data show some 43,000 distinct CDR3 sequences, with around 15% seen just once and over 25% held by the top ten. The material sequenced was a population of CD138-negative cells sorted from bone marrow. Receptors were obtained from a donor aged 40 or older with multiple myeloma. Each CDR3 is given without its conserved first and last residue.

v_gene,j_gene,CDR3aa
TRBV19,TRBJ1-4,ASSRAWEEKLF
TRBV4-1,TRBJ1-3,ASSRSDRPVRAGNTIY
TRBV29-1,TRBJ1-2,SVGAEDYGYT
TRBV29-1,TRBJ2-1,SVKTSDRYNEQF
TRBV29-1,TRBJ2-2,SVEEGTSGAGELF
TRBV20-1,TRBJ1-1,SARVVWQGVMNTEAF
TRBV29-1,TRBJ2-3,SVGFSGEDTQY
TRBV20-1,TRBJ2-2,SARDRTSGSSTGELF
TRBV7-8,TRBJ2-7,ASRELSSYEQY
TRBV10-3,TRBJ2-5,AISESSGEETQY
TRBV2,TRBJ2-2,ASSWGTGELF
TRBV13,TRBJ2-1,ASSLQLNEQF
TRBV30,TRBJ1-1,AWSVRRAATEAF
TRBV7-2,TRBJ1-5,ASSPSDYSNQPQH
TRBV6-6,TRBJ1-6,ASSSLGSPLH
TRBV4-3,TRBJ2-7,ASSRTGGRDEQY
TRBV14,TRBJ2-3,ASSQDLGSGYTDTQY
TRBV4-3,TRBJ1-6,ASSQDYGTGYSPLH
TRBV5-1,TRBJ2-7,ASSLAQGGSYEQY
TRBV2,TRBJ2-2,ASRVAENTGELF
TRBV19,TRBJ2-7,ASSPTGTGLYEQY
TRBV12-5,TRBJ1-5,ASGPTANQPQH
TRBV10-3,TRBJ2-1,AISAGQRGYNEQF
TRBV7-9,TRBJ2-1,ASSLGIKDSPEQF
TRBV27,TRBJ2-7,ASSLGLAGVNEQY
TRBV6-5,TRBJ2-1,ASSRGGSYNEQF